These 29 T cell receptor beta chains came from one sample sequenced in a study of OX40 agonist ivuxolimab in advanced cancers. Clones were sequenced by immunoSEQ multiplex PCR, and TCRdb holds only the in-frame ones, with some missing. The profile shows just over 80,000 clones, roughly 88% of them singletons. The sequenced sample was CD4+ or CD8+ T cells sorted from blood, obtained in a trial of the OX40 agonist ivuxolimab. All receptors derive from an adult with an advanced solid tumor such as melanoma, head and neck, liver or kidney cancer.

The chain couples TRBV19 to TRBJ2-2, with D unclear. Trimming cost V 4 bases and J 9 bases, with 12 bases left between them. CDR1 and CDR2 (germline): LNHDA, SQIVND (reference sequence). CDR3 length equals 13 residues. CDR3 sequence reads: CASSSQVPRELFF. The CDR3 DNA reads TGTGCCAGTAGTAGCCAGGTGCCGAGGGAGCTGTTTTTT. Full variable domain (outside the CDR3, taken from reference TRBV19 and TRBJ2-2): DGGITQSPKYLFRKEGQNVTLSCEQNLNHDAMYWYRQDPGQGLRLIYYSQIVNDFQKGDIAEGYSVSREKKESFPLTVTSAQKNPTAFYLCASSSQVPRELFFGEGSRLTVL.

The V and J genes are TRBV5-1 and TRBJ1-2; 7 positions agree with TRBD1. With 1 base clipped from V and 0 bases from J, the junction kept 9 bases outside the gene matches. The CDR3 loop spans 17 amino acids. Looked up from germline, CDR1 is SGHRS and CDR2 is YFSETQ. CDR3 loop: CASSLYGWTGSNYGYTF. Here the CDR3 DNA reads TGCGCCAGCAGCTTGTATGGGTGGACAGGATCTAACTATGGCTACACCTTC.

The chain joins TRBV5-1 to TRBJ2-5; D assignment may be TRBD1 or TRBD2 (5 bases each). Germline CDR1 SGHRS, CDR2 YFSETQ. V was cut by 0 bases and J by 5 bases, with 11 bases left in between. There are 14 residues in the CDR3. The CDR3 DNA sequence: TGCGCCAGCAGCTTGGGGGGACGCGGGGAGACCCAGTACTTC. It specifies CASSLGGRGETQYF.

The chain couples TRBV5-6 to TRBJ2-5; possible D gene TRBD1, 5 bases. Germline values: CDR1 SGHDT, CDR2 YYEEEE. This CDR3 region has 14 residues. Trimming removed 4 bases from V and 5 bases from J, with 15 bases in between. The CDR3 coding sequence is TGTGCCAGCAGCCACCTGACAGTAATGGAGACCCAGTACTTC. It encodes CASSHLTVMETQYF. The whole variable domain, remainder taken from reference TRBV5-6 and TRBJ2-5, is DAGVTQSPTHLIKTRGQQVTLRCSPKSGHDTVSWYQQALGQGPQFIFQYYEEEERQRGNFPDRFSGHQFPNYSSELNVNALLLGDSALYLCASSHLTVMETQYFGPGTRLLVL.

J is TRBJ1-1 and V is TRBV6-5, with a weak D call TRBD1 (5 bases). This CDR3 comprises 15 residues. With 3 bases removed from V and 2 bases from J, the gap between germline ends came to 13 bases. In germline, CDR1 is MNHEY, CDR2 SVGAGI. CDR3 coding DNA: TGTGCCAGCAGTTATTCAGGGTACCTAAACACTGAAGCTTTCTTT. It yields the protein CASSYSGYLNTEAFF.

This rearrangement joins TRBV19 to TRBJ1-2; no reliable D call. This CDR3 spans 14 amino acids. V shed 4 bases and J shed 4 bases, with 13 bases lying between them. Per germline, CDR1 LNHDA and CDR2 SQIVND (reference sequence). CDR3 coding DNA: TGTGCCAGTAGTAAGGGTGCGCGATCCTATGGCTACACCTTC. Translation gives CASSKGARSYGYTF.

This sequence joins TRBV27 and TRBJ1-4; no clear D gene. V lost 7 bases, J lost 7 bases, and 13 bases lay in between. The germline V gene has CDR1 MNHEY and CDR2 SMNVEV (reference sequence). CDR3 length equals 13 residues. DNA of the CDR3: TGTGCCAGCACCGGGAGGAAGGGTGAAAAACTGTTTTTT. Translation gives CASTGRKGEKLFF.

This chain's CDR3 is CASRGFSNQPQHF. CDR3 in DNA: TGTGCCAGCAGAGGTTTTAGCAATCAGCCCCAGCATTTT. The J gene is TRBJ1-5, the V gene TRBV27; D unclear. The CDR3 length is 13 residues. The germline V gene has CDR1 MNHEY and CDR2 SMNVEV (reference sequence). V lost 6 bases to trimming and J lost 0 bases, with 6 bases between them.

The chain joins TRBV18 to TRBJ1-4, with 10 bases identical to TRBD1. The CDR3 length is 20 residues. With 4 bases clipped from V and 3 bases from J, the junction kept 17 bases outside the gene matches. Germline CDR1 KGHSH, CDR2 LQKENI. CDR3 sequence: CASSQFLPGQGSWSNEKLFF. The CDR3 DNA sequence: TGTGCCAGCTCACAATTTCTACCGGGACAGGGGAGTTGGTCTAATGAAAAACTGTTTTTT. Full variable domain (rest looked up from reference TRBV18 and TRBJ1-4): NAGVMQNPRHLVRRRGQEARLRCSPMKGHSHVYWYRQLPEEGLKFMVYLQKENIIDESGMPKERFSAEFPKEGPSILRIQQVVRGDSAAYFCASSQFLPGQGSWSNEKLFFGSGTQLSVL.

V gene TRBV29-1 combines with J gene TRBJ1-1; unclear D gene. Trimming shortened V by 4 bases and J by 5 bases, and 11 bases separated the two germline ends. Germline V gives CDR1 SQVTM, CDR2 ANQGSEA. The CDR3 length is 12 residues. CDR3 residues: CSVVRASTEAFF. The CDR3 nucleotides read TGCAGCGTTGTAAGGGCCAGTACTGAAGCTTTCTTT.

The CDR3 DNA follows: TGTGCCAGCTCACTTGGGCAGTCTTTCTCTGGAAACACCATATATTTT. Amino acid sequence: CASSLGQSFSGNTIYF. V and J are TRBV18 and TRBJ1-3; D is undetermined. CDR3 size: 16 residues. Germline V gives CDR1 KGHSH, CDR2 LQKENI. The V and J ends lost 4 bases and 0 bases respectively, with 13 bases between them.

The chain joins TRBV7-8 to TRBJ2-7; the match to TRBD1 covers 9 bases. The ends lost 3 bases at V and 3 bases at J; junction bases unmatched: 3. Germline loops: CDR1 SGHVS, CDR2 FQNEAQ. The CDR3 length is 14 residues. The CDR3 is CASSFVGQGYEQYF. The CDR3, as DNA: TGTGCCAGCAGCTTCGTGGGACAGGGCTACGAGCAGTACTTC.

The chain is built from TRBV6-6 and TRBJ1-5; D gene uncertain. V was clipped by 5 bases and J by 2 bases, with 4 bases between them. The V gene's germline CDR1 is MNHNY and CDR2 SVGAGI (reference sequence). The CDR3 consists of 12 residues. As DNA, the CDR3 is TGTGCCAGCAGTCCAGGCAATCAGCCCCAGCATTTT. Protein sequence: CASSPGNQPQHF.

The chain uses TRBV5-4 and TRBJ2-5, with D tentatively TRBD1 (6 bases). This CDR3 is built from 15 residues. Germline V gene lookup returns CDR1 SGHNT and CDR2 YYREEE (reference sequence). V was clipped by 2 bases and J by 1 base, with 12 bases between them. CDR3 coding DNA: TGTGCCAGCAGCTTTAGGACAGTCGTCCAAGAGACCCAGTACTTC. It specifies CASSFRTVVQETQYF.

This clone appeared once. V and J are TRBV6-1 and TRBJ1-2; weak D call: TRBD1 (6 bases). The V gene lost 0 bases and the J gene lost 4 bases, with 12 bases spanning the gap. Germline V gene lookup returns CDR1 MNHNS and CDR2 SASEGT. The CDR3 is 15 amino acids. The CDR3: CASSEAPGGGYGYTF. CDR3 in DNA: TGTGCCAGCAGTGAAGCGCCGGGAGGGGGCTATGGCTACACCTTC.

The chain has TRBV18 and TRBJ2-7; D perhaps matches TRBD1 (6 bases). V lost 2 bases and J lost 8, with 16 bases in between. Germline CDR1 and CDR2: KGHSH and LQKENI. This CDR3 has 14 residues. CDR3 residues: CASSPSAHREQQYF. The CDR3 DNA is TGTGCCAGCTCACCATCGGCGCACAGGGAACAGCAGTACTTC.

The sample holds one count of this clone. The chain combines TRBV18 with TRBJ1-2; 12 nucleotides agree with TRBD1. Germline V lookup: CDR1 KGHSH, CDR2 LQKENI. The CDR3 runs 18 residues. Unmatched junction bases numbered 11, after V lost 3 bases and J lost 3 bases. As DNA, the CDR3 is TGTGCCAGCTCACCTACACCGGGACAGGGGGCGCCTTACTATGGCTACACCTTC. It encodes CASSPTPGQGAPYYGYTF.

The rearrangement links TRBV29-1 to TRBJ1-1; maybe TRBD1 (5 bases). The CDR3 consists of 12 residues. V shed 2 bases and J shed 5 bases, with 9 bases lying between them. CDR1 and CDR2 (germline): SQVTM, ANQGSEA. For the CDR3, the DNA is TGCAGCGTTGAAAGGGGAGTGACTGAAGCTTTCTTT. Translating it yields CSVERGVTEAFF.

The genes are TRBV18 and TRBJ1-2; D gene ambiguous. The V end was cut by 1 base, the J end by 6 bases, with 12 bases between. This CDR3 is 14 amino acids long. Germline V gene data show CDR1 as KGHSH and CDR2 as LQKENI. CDR3 sequence: CASSPQGDGDGYTF. The CDR3 region has the DNA TGTGCCAGCTCACCACAAGGAGACGGAGATGGCTACACCTTC.

The V and J genes are TRBV4-3 and TRBJ2-5; D is possibly TRBD1 (6 bases). The V gene's germline CDR1 is LGHNA and CDR2 YSLEER. V lost 0 bases to trimming and J lost 0 bases, with 11 bases between them. The CDR3 runs to 16 residues. The CDR3 DNA sequence: TGCGCCAGCAGCCAAGAAACCAGGACAGACCAAGAGACCCAGTACTTC. Protein sequence: CASSQETRTDQETQYF.

V gene TRBV18 combines with J gene TRBJ2-7; the D is unclear. Trimming stripped 6 bases from V and 0 bases from J, with 12 bases between. The CDR3 totals 14 residues. Germline CDR1 reads KGHSH; CDR2 reads LQKENI. CDR3 coding DNA: TGTGCCAGCTCTCCAGTCCCGACCTCCTACGAGCAGTACTTC. Residues: CASSPVPTSYEQYF.

The chain carries TRBV2 and TRBJ1-2, with D uncertain. The germline CDR1 and CDR2 sequences are SNHLY and FYNNEI. The CDR3 contains 14 residues. Trimming took off 7 bases at V and 0 bases at J, with 12 bases between the two ends. The chain's CDR3 is CASNLDGSNYGYTF. As DNA, the CDR3 is TGTGCCAGCAACCTTGACGGTTCTAACTATGGCTACACCTTC.

The chain has TRBV6-6 and TRBJ1-1, with D possibly matching TRBD1 (5 bases). The CDR3 spans 15 residues. V was trimmed by 6 bases and J by 6 bases, leaving 20 bases between them. Germline lookup yields CDR1 MNHNY and CDR2 SVGAGI (reference sequence). The CDR3, as DNA: TGTGCCAGCAGCGACGACGGGACCTCAAAGGCTGAAGCTTTCTTT. Encoded protein: CASSDDGTSKAEAFF.

The V and J genes are TRBV7-9 and TRBJ2-1, with no clear D. The CDR3 has 13 amino acids. In germline, CDR1 is SEHNR, CDR2 FQNEAQ (reference sequence). Trimming pared 2 bases from V and 9 bases from J, leaving 11 bases between. Here the CDR3 DNA reads TGTGCCAGCAGCTTATCGACGGCCCTTGAGCAGTTCTTC. Translated, it gives CASSLSTALEQFF.

The chain couples TRBV6-6 to TRBJ1-6, with D possibly being TRBD1 (5 bases). This CDR3 region has 13 residues. Germline loops: CDR1 MNHNY, CDR2 SVGAGI (reference sequence). The germline V and J ends were trimmed by 8 bases and 9 bases, with 14 bases remaining between them. CDR3: CASGGGSSSPLHF. Written as DNA, the CDR3 is TGTGCCAGCGGTGGGGGGTCCTCTTCACCCCTCCACTTT.

The chain employs TRBV29-1 and TRBJ2-1, with D possibly being TRBD1 (6 bases). This CDR3 region has 15 residues. With 4 bases removed from V and 0 bases from J, the gap between germline ends came to 13 bases. Germline loops: CDR1 SQVTM, CDR2 ANQGSEA. CDR3 residues: CSVARGYLSYNEQFF. The DNA for the CDR3 is TGCAGCGTTGCCAGGGGATACCTCTCCTACAATGAGCAGTTCTTC.

CDR3 residues: CASSFSGSTEAFF. The CDR3 DNA reads TGTGCCAGCAGCTTTTCCGGGAGCACTGAAGCTTTCTTT. This chain links TRBV7-9 with TRBJ1-1, with D unclear. V was cut by 3 bases and J by 4 bases, with 9 bases left in between. The CDR3 has 13 residues. Looked up from germline, CDR1 is SEHNR and CDR2 is FQNEAQ (reference sequence).

This clone was seen only a few times. This chain links TRBV7-8 with TRBJ2-6; 7 nucleotides line up with TRBD1. Germline CDR1 SGHVS, CDR2 FQNEAQ. Trimming cost V 1 base and J 0 bases; bases outside gene matches: 6. The CDR3 has 18 residues. The DNA for the CDR3 is TGTGCCAGCAGCTTAGGACAGGGTCCTCTCTCTGGGGCCAACGTCCTGACTTTC. This gives the protein CASSLGQGPLSGANVLTF.

This CDR3 reads CASSSSGLAGGSALYNEQFF. CDR3 in DNA: TGCGCCAGCAGCTCTTCCGGACTAGCGGGAGGATCCGCCTTATACAATGAGCAGTTCTTC. The genes are TRBV5-1 and TRBJ2-1; 14 bases are shared with TRBD2. The ends lost 3 bases at V and 4 bases at J; junction bases unmatched: 15. Germline V gene data show CDR1 as SGHRS and CDR2 as YFSETQ. CDR3 length: 20 residues.